Listed here are 6 T cell receptor beta chains from one sample, sequenced in a study of blood T cell repertoires in COVID-19 (dated by TCRdb to 2018 to 2020). Receptor amplification or capture employed the immunoSEQ multiplex PCR assay. Here the immuneACCESS table is served through TCRdb, limited to in-frame sequences with V and J called. Missing clones are a known gap in these copies; in checked studies unresolved V genes cover under half, and the rest lacks a known reason. Counted in this sample were fewer than 350,000 clones; about 86% of them appeared once. The top ten hold about 12% of the sample. The source material was peripheral blood. The source is a woman in her 30s with COVID-19, enrolled during active disease.

This chain joins TRBV5-1 and TRBJ1-2; tentatively, D is TRBD1 (6 bases). The germline CDR1 and CDR2 sequences are SGHRS and YFSETQ. V dropped 4 bases and J dropped 8 bases, with 12 bases sitting between them. The CDR3 loop spans 12 amino acids. The CDR3 coding sequence is TGCGCCAGCAGCGCGGTACAGGGAGGCTACACCTTC. Translated, it gives CASSAVQGGYTF.

This clone came up a few times. This rearrangement joins TRBV5-4 to TRBJ2-3; 13 bases fit TRBD2. The V gene's germline CDR1 is SGHNT and CDR2 YYREEE (reference sequence). CDR3 length equals 16 residues. With 3 bases clipped from V and 2 bases from J, the junction kept 3 bases outside the gene matches. DNA of the CDR3: TGTGCCAGCAGCTCGGGACTAGCGGGGCTCACAGATACGCAGTATTTT. Its protein is CASSSGLAGLTDTQYF.

The genes are TRBV12-3 or TRBV12-4 and TRBJ2-1, with D perhaps matching TRBD1 (6 bases). V was shortened by 5 bases and J by 11 bases, with 13 bases between the two germline ends. The CDR3 length is 12 residues. Here the CDR3 DNA reads TGTGCCAGCAGTGCCCCAGGGGCGAAGCAGTTCTTC. Translating gives CASSAPGAKQFF.

The chain is built from TRBV5-1 and TRBJ2-1; 8 positions agree with TRBD1. V lost 3 bases, J lost 7 bases, and 9 bases stayed unmatched. This CDR3 comprises 15 residues. Germline V gene lookup returns CDR1 SGHRS and CDR2 YFSETQ. In nucleotides, the CDR3 is TGCGCCAGCAGCTCTGGCGGGACAGGCTTAAATGAGCAGTTCTTC. The encoded protein is CASSSGGTGLNEQFF.

The chain uses TRBV30 and TRBJ1-2, with D possibly matching TRBD1 (5 bases). The CDR3 contains 17 residues. The V gene's germline CDR1 is GTSNPN and CDR2 SVGIG (reference sequence). The V gene lost 4 bases and the J gene lost 6 bases, with 27 bases spanning the gap. The CDR3 coding sequence is TGTGCCTGGAATCTAACTTCAGGGAATTCGATGAAGAATGGCTACACCTTC. Translation gives CAWNLTSGNSMKNGYTF.

This sequence joins TRBV3-1 (or the pseudogene TRBV3-2) and TRBJ2-1; possibly TRBD1 for D (5 bases). Germline loops: CDR1 LGHDT, CDR2 YNNKEL (reference sequence). Between the trimmed V and J ends, which lost 0 bases and 9 bases, there was a span of 18 bases. The CDR3 length is 16 residues. This CDR3 reads CASSQEPAQGSIEQFF. Written as DNA, the CDR3 is TGTGCCAGCAGCCAAGAACCCGCTCAGGGTTCCATTGAGCAGTTCTTC.